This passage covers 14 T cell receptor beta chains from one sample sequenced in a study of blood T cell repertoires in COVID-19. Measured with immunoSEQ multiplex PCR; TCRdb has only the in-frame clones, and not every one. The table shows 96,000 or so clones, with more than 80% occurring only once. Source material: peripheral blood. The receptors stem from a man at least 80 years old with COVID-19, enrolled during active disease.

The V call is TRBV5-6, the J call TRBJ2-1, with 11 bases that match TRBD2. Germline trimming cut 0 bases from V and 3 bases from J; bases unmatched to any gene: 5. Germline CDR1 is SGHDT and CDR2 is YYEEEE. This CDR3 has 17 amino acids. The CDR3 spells CASSLGAGLADYNEQFF. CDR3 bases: TGTGCCAGCAGCTTGGGAGCGGGACTAGCGGACTACAATGAGCAGTTCTTC.

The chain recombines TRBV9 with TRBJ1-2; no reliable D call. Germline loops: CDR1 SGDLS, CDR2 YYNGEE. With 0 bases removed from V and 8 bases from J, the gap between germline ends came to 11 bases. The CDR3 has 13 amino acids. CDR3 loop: CASSVGGRVGYTF. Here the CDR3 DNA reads TGTGCCAGCAGCGTAGGAGGGCGGGTCGGCTACACCTTC.

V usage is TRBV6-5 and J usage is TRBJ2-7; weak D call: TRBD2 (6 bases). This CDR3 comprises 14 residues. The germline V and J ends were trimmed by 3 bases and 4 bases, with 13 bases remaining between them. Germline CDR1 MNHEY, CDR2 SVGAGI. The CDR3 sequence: CASSYTGGRYEQYF. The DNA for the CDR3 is TGTGCCAGCAGTTATACAGGTGGGAGGTACGAGCAGTACTTC.

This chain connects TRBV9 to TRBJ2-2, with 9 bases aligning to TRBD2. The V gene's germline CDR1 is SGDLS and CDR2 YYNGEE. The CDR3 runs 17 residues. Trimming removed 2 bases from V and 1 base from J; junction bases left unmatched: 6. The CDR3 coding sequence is TGTGCCAGCAGCGTCCCAATAGCGGGGGTGAACACCGGGGAGCTGTTTTTT. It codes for CASSVPIAGVNTGELFF.

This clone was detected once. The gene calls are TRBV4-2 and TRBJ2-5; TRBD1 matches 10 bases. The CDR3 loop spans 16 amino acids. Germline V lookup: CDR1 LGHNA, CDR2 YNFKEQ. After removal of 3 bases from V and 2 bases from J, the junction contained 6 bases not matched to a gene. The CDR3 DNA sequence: TGTGCCAGCAGCCAGGGTCTGGGACAGGGGCAAGAGACCCAGTACTTC. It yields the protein CASSQGLGQGQETQYF.

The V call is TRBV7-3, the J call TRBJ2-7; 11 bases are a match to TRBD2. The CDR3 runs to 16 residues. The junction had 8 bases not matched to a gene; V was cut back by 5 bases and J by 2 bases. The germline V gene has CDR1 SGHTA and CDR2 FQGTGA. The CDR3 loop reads CASSESSGGAPYEQYF. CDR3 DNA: TGTGCCAGCAGCGAGAGTAGCGGGGGGGCCCCCTACGAGCAGTACTTC. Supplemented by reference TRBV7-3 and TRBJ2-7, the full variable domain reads GAGVSQTPSNKVTEKGKYVELRCDPISGHTALYWYRQSLGQGPEFLIYFQGTGAADDSGLPNDRFFAVRPEGSVSTLKIQRTERGDSAVYLCASSESSGGAPYEQYFGPGTRLTVT.

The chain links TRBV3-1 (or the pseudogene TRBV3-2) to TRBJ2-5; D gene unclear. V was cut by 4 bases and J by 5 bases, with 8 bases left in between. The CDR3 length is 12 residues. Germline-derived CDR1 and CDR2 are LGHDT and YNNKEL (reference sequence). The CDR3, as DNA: TGTGCCAGCAGCCTCGGGTGGGAGACCCAGTACTTC. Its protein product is CASSLGWETQYF.

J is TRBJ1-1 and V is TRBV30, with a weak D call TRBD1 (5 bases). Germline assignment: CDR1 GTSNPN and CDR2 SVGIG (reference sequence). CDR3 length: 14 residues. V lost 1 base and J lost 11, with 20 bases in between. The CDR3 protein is CAWSALRLGGFAFF. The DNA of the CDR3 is TGTGCCTGGAGTGCTCTACGGTTGGGGGGTTTCGCTTTCTTT.

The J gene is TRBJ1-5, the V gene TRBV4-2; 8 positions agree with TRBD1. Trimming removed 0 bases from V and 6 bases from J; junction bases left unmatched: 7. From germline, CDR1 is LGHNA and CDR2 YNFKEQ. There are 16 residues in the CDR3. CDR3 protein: CASSQDGDRFGQPQHF. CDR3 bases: TGTGCCAGCAGCCAAGATGGGGACAGGTTCGGTCAGCCCCAGCATTTT.

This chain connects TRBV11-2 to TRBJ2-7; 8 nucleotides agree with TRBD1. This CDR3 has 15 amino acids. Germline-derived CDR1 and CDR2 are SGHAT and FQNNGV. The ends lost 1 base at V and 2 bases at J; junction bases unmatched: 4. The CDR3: CASSLVAGGPYEQYF. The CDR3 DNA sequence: TGTGCCAGCAGCTTAGTGGCAGGGGGCCCCTACGAGCAGTACTTC.

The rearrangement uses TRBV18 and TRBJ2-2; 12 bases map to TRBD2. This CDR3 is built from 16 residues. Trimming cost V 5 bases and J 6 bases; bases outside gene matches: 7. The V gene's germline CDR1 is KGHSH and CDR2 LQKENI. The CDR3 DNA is TGTGCCAGCTCAACAAGGACTAGCGGGGTTTCCGGGGAGCTGTTTTTT. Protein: CASSTRTSGVSGELFF.

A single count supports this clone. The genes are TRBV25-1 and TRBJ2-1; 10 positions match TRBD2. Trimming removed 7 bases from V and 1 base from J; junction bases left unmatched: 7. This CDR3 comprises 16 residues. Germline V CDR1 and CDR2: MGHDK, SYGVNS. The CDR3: CASIPSGRSSYNEQFF. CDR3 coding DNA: TGTGCCAGCATCCCTAGCGGGAGATCTTCCTACAATGAGCAGTTCTTC.

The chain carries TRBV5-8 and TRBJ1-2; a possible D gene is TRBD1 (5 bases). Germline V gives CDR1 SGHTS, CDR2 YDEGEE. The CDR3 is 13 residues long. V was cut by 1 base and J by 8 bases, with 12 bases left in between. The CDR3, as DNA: TGTGCCAGCAGCTTGTACAGGAGCACGGGCTACACCTTC. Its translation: CASSLYRSTGYTF.

The CDR3 sequence: CASRTTGSHYEQYF. CDR3 DNA sequence: TGCGCCAGCAGAACCACAGGGTCCCACTACGAGCAGTACTTC. The chain joins TRBV10-2 to TRBJ2-7; possible D gene TRBD1, 6 bases. V lost 6 bases, J lost 3 bases, and 15 bases lay in between. The V gene's germline CDR1 is WSHSY and CDR2 SAAADI. The CDR3 runs 14 residues.